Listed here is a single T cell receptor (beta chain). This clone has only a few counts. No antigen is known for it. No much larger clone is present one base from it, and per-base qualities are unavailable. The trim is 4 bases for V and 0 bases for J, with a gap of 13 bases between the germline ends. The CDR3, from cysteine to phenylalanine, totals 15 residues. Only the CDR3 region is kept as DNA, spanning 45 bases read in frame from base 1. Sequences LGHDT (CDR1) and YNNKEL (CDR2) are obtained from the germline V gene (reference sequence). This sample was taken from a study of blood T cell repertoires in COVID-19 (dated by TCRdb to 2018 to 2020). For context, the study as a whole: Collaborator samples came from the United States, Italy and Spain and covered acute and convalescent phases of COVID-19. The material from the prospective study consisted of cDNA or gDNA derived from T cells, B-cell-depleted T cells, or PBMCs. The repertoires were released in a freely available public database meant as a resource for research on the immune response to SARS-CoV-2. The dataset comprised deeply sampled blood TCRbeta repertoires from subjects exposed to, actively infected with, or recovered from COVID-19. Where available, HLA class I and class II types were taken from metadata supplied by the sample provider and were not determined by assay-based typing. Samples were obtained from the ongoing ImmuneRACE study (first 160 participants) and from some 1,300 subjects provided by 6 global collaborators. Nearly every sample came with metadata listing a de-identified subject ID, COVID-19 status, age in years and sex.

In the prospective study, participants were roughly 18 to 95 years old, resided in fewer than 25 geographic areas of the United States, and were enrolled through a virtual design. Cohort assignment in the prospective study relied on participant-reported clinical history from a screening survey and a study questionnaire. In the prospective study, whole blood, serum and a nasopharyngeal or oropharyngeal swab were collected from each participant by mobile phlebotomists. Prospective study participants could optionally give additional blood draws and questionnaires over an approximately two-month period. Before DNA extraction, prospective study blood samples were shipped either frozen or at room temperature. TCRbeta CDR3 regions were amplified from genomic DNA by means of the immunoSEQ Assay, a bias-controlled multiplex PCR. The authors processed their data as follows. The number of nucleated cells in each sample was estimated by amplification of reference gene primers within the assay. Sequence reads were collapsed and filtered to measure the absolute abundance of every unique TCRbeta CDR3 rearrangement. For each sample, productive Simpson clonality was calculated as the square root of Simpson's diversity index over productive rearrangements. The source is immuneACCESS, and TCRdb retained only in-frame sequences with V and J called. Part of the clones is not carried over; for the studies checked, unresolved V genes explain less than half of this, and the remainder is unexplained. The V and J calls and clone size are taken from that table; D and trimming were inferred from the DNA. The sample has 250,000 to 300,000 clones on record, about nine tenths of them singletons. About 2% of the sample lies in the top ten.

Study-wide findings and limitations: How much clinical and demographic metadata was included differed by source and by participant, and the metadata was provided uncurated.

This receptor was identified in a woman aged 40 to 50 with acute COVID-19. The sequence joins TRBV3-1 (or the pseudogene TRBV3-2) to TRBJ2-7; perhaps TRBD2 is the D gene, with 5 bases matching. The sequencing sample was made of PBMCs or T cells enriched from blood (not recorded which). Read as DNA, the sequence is TGTGCCAGCAGCCGCGGGTCGCAGAGCTCCTACGAGCAGTACTTC. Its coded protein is CASSRGSQSSYEQYF.